The 29 T cell receptor beta chains presented below share a single source sample, sequenced in a study of T cell responses to AZD1222 COVID-19 vaccine. TCRdb keeps only in-frame clones here, not all; method: immunoSEQ multiplex PCR. The table records about 59,000 clones, roughly 84% of them present only once. The source was peripheral blood, collected on day 0 of AZD1222 vaccination. The receptors here all came from an adult in good health.

This clone was picked up a small number of times. The CDR3 spells CASSQDSGGANEQFF. CDR3 coding DNA: TGTGCCAGCAGCCAAGATAGCGGGGGGGCCAATGAGCAGTTCTTC. V is TRBV4-2 and J is TRBJ2-1; 11 bases agree with TRBD2. This CDR3 has 15 residues. V lost 0 bases and J lost 6; bases outside the gene matches: 1. The germline V gene has CDR1 LGHNA and CDR2 YNFKEQ.

The rearrangement uses TRBV7-2 and TRBJ2-5; the D is unclear. CDR1 is SGHTA, CDR2 FQGNSA, per germline. Trimming shortened V by 1 base and J by 4 bases, and 13 bases separated the two germline ends. The CDR3 length is 15 residues. The DNA for the CDR3 is TGTGCCAGCAGCTTAGAGGGATTAGGTGGAGAGACCCAGTACTTC. It encodes CASSLEGLGGETQYF.

This chain connects TRBV13 to TRBJ2-7, with TRBD2 matching over 9 bases. V was pared by 2 bases and J by 3 bases, with 11 bases of the junction left unmatched. CDR3 length: 17 residues. Germline CDR1 and CDR2: PRHDT and FYEKMQ (reference sequence). The CDR3 nucleotides are TGTGCCAGCAGCTTACCACGCGGGGCGCGGGGGGGCTACGAGCAGTACTTC. Translating it yields CASSLPRGARGGYEQYF.

This clone appeared a single time. This chain connects TRBV7-2 to TRBJ1-2; D is possibly TRBD1 (5 bases). CDR3 length: 15 residues. Germline-derived CDR1 and CDR2 are SGHTA and FQGNSA. V gave up 5 bases and J gave up 0 bases, with 13 bases separating them. Here the CDR3 DNA reads TGTGCCAGCAGCCAGAATGGGGGACCTAACTATGGCTACACCTTC. Translating it yields CASSQNGGPNYGYTF.

The chain employs TRBV30 and TRBJ1-6; D gene ambiguous. The CDR3 is made up of 13 amino acids. The V end was cut by 0 bases, the J end by 10 bases, with 10 bases between. CDR1 is GTSNPN and CDR2 is SVGIG in the germline V gene (reference sequence). This CDR3 reads CAWSVSGRSPLHF. The CDR3 nucleotides are TGTGCCTGGAGTGTTAGTGGGAGGTCACCCCTCCACTTT.

The chain links TRBV7-9 to TRBJ2-7; no clear D. The V gene's germline CDR1 is SEHNR and CDR2 FQNEAQ (reference sequence). The germline V and J ends were trimmed by 0 bases and 4 bases, with 10 bases remaining between them. The CDR3 is made up of 14 amino acids. For the CDR3, the DNA is TGTGCCAGCAGCTTAGCGGCCAGTACGTACGAGCAGTACTTC. It encodes CASSLAASTYEQYF.

The count of this clone is one. The chain combines TRBV6-6 with TRBJ1-2, with D unclear. The V gene lost 3 bases and the J gene lost 7 bases, with 6 bases spanning the gap. Per germline, CDR1 MNHNY and CDR2 SVGAGI (reference sequence). The CDR3 is 11 amino acids. CDR3 DNA sequence: TGTGCCAGCAGTTATGAGGGTGGCTACACCTTC. Translated: CASSYEGGYTF.

This clone was counted once. The genes are TRBV5-6 and TRBJ1-1; D remains unclear. The ends were cut back, 3 bases at V and 3 bases at J, with 3 bases in the middle. Germline V gene sequence: CDR1 SGHDT, CDR2 YYEEEE. This CDR3 contains 11 residues. The CDR3 DNA sequence: TGTGCCAGCAGCTGGCACACTGAAGCTTTCTTT. It yields the protein CASSWHTEAFF.

The V gene is TRBV11-3, the J gene TRBJ2-3, with 9 bases aligning to TRBD2. The junction had 3 bases not matched to a gene; V was cut back by 5 bases and J by 6 bases. The CDR3 contains 13 residues. CDR1 SGHNT and CDR2 YENEEA come from the germline V gene. This chain's CDR3 is CASSRTSVDTQYF. The DNA for the CDR3 is TGTGCCAGCAGCCGGACTAGCGTCGATACGCAGTATTTT.

The V and J genes are TRBV7-8 and TRBJ2-7, with TRBD1 matching over 10 bases. Germline V CDR1 and CDR2: SGHVS, FQNEAQ. The CDR3 contains 14 residues. Unmatched junction bases numbered 8, after V lost 5 bases and J lost 7 bases. CDR3 sequence (DNA): TGTGCCAGCAGCCGGGACAGGGGTGCGGGGGAGCAGTACTTC. The encoded protein is CASSRDRGAGEQYF.

This clone was observed a single time. The V gene is TRBV11-2, the J gene TRBJ1-2, with 10 bases matching TRBD1. Germline loops: CDR1 SGHAT, CDR2 FQNNGV. V trimming: 4 bases; J trimming: 4 bases; junction bases outside the gene matches: 12. CDR3 size: 17 residues. The DNA for the CDR3 is TGTGCCAGCAGCTCACCCAGGGGGACAGGGGAAACCTATGGCTACACCTTC. This codes for CASSSPRGTGETYGYTF.

V and J are TRBV6-4 and TRBJ2-1, with TRBD2 matching over 8 bases. The CDR3 contains 15 residues. Germline V gene lookup returns CDR1 MRHNA and CDR2 SNTAGT. V trimming: 2 bases; J trimming: 5 bases; junction bases outside the gene matches: 5. This CDR3 is CASSDSLAGHNEQFF. The CDR3 bases are TGTGCCAGCAGTGACAGTCTAGCGGGCCACAATGAGCAGTTCTTC.

The chain has TRBV5-6 and TRBJ1-4, with D possibly matching TRBD1 (5 bases). The V end was cut by 4 bases, the J end by 7 bases, with 20 bases between. The CDR3 totals 16 residues. Germline values: CDR1 SGHDT, CDR2 YYEEEE. CDR3: CASSAVPGTVGEKLFF. The CDR3, as DNA: TGTGCCAGCAGCGCCGTTCCCGGGACGGTGGGTGAAAAACTGTTTTTT.

The chain is built from TRBV2 and TRBJ1-2, with 7 bases matching TRBD1. The CDR3 covers 15 residues. J gave up 0 bases and V 5 bases, and 6 bases lay outside the gene matches. Germline V lookup: CDR1 SNHLY, CDR2 FYNNEI. CDR3: CASSTGTETNYGYTF. In DNA, the CDR3 is TGTGCCAGCAGTACCGGGACAGAGACTAACTATGGCTACACCTTC.

The gene calls are TRBV11-2 and TRBJ2-5; TRBD2 aligns across 11 bases. The V and J ends lost 4 bases and 2 bases, in that order; junction bases with no gene match: 9. The length of the CDR3 is 17 residues. Germline lookup yields CDR1 SGHAT and CDR2 FQNNGV. As DNA, the CDR3 is TGTGCCAGCAGCTCATCTGGCGTAGCGGGGGGGCAAGAGACCCAGTACTTC. Protein product: CASSSSGVAGGQETQYF.

The DNA of the CDR3 is TGTGCCAGCAGTTCGGGAGGGGGTACTGGAAACACCATATATTTT. Its protein is CASSSGGGTGNTIYF. The rearrangement uses TRBV9 and TRBJ1-3, with D possibly matching TRBD1 (6 bases). Germline V lookup: CDR1 SGDLS, CDR2 YYNGEE. V lost 5 bases and J lost 2, with 14 bases in between. This CDR3 is 15 amino acids long.

This chain connects TRBV14 to TRBJ2-5; 8 bases align to TRBD2. V dropped 2 bases and J dropped 5; count of bases not matched to a gene: 19. The germline CDR1 and CDR2 sequences are SGHDN and FVKESK. The CDR3 runs to 19 residues. CDR3 DNA sequence: TGTGCCAGCAGCCAATATGGGGAGAACCGGGGGGGCCGGTGGGAGACCCAGTACTTC. It translates to CASSQYGENRGGRWETQYF.

The chain joins TRBV15 to TRBJ1-2; the D is unclear. Germline values: CDR1 LNHNV, CDR2 YYDKDF (reference sequence). The CDR3 consists of 15 residues. V was shortened by 1 base and J by 8 bases, with 17 bases between the two germline ends. This chain's CDR3 is CATSRAFEGKEGYTF. CDR3 in DNA: TGTGCCACCAGCAGAGCCTTCGAGGGAAAGGAAGGCTACACCTTC.

This chain uses TRBV5-1 with TRBJ2-2, with D possibly matching TRBD1 (5 bases). The V end lost 6 bases, the J end lost 0 bases, and 18 bases lay between the germline ends. CDR3 length: 17 residues. The V gene's germline CDR1 is SGHRS and CDR2 YFSETQ. The CDR3 region is CASTTQGSPPNTGELFF. CDR3 in DNA: TGCGCCAGCACCACCCAGGGATCCCCACCGAACACCGGGGAGCTGTTTTTT.

The chain combines TRBV29-1 with TRBJ1-5, with 10 bases that match TRBD1. Germline CDR1 SQVTM, CDR2 ANQGSEA. CDR3 length equals 13 residues. V lost 7 bases, J lost 7 bases, and 7 bases stayed unmatched. CDR3: CSASTGGGQPQHF. In DNA form, the CDR3 reads TGCAGCGCGTCGACAGGGGGCGGACAGCCCCAGCATTTT.

The gene calls are TRBV5-6 and TRBJ1-5; no clear D. The germline V gene has CDR1 SGHDT and CDR2 YYEEEE. The length of the CDR3 is 13 residues. V lost 6 bases and J 2 bases, leaving 9 bases between the germline ends. CDR3 protein: CASTYGGNQPQHF. Written as DNA, the CDR3 is TGTGCCAGCACCTATGGGGGCAATCAGCCCCAGCATTTT.

The V call is TRBV28, the J call TRBJ1-2; tentative D call: TRBD1 (5 bases). Germline V gene lookup returns CDR1 MDHEN and CDR2 SYDVKM. Trimming removed 4 bases from V and 8 bases from J, with 14 bases in between. This CDR3 has 13 residues. CDR3 in DNA: TGTGCCAGCAGTTCCCCTCGGGGGTGGGGCTACACCTTC. Translated, it gives CASSSPRGWGYTF.

This clone was recorded only once. V is TRBV21-1 and J is TRBJ2-7. TRBV21-1 is annotated as a pseudogene. The CDR3 runs to 13 residues. The CDR3 loop reads CAGFRLMRYEQYF. CDR3 nucleotides: TGTGCCGGGTTCCGCTTGATGCGCTACGAGCAGTACTTC.

The J gene is TRBJ1-5, the V gene TRBV28; D might be TRBD1 (6 bases). Per germline, CDR1 MDHEN and CDR2 SYDVKM. The CDR3 totals 16 residues. Trimming removed 6 bases at V and 4 bases at J, with 19 bases between. CDR3 sequence: CASRTKRGFGNQPQHF. The CDR3 DNA reads TGTGCCAGCAGAACGAAAAGGGGGTTTGGGAATCAGCCCCAGCATTTT. The complete variable domain, with remaining parts taken from reference TRBV28 and TRBJ1-5, reads DVKVTQSSRYLVKRTGEKVFLECVQDMDHENMFWYRQDPGLGLRLIYFSYDVKMKEKGDIPEGYSVSREKKERFSLILESASTNQTSMYLCASRTKRGFGNQPQHFGDGTRLSIL.

The chain uses TRBV4-3 and TRBJ1-6; the D gene is possibly TRBD1 (6 bases). From germline, CDR1 is LGHNA and CDR2 YSLEER. Trimming stripped 8 bases from V and 5 bases from J, with 10 bases between. The CDR3 totals 13 residues. The CDR3 nucleotides read TGCGCCAGCTCAGGGGATAATAATTCACCCCTCCACTTT. Translation: CASSGDNNSPLHF.

This chain uses TRBV6-5 with TRBJ1-6, with D possibly TRBD1 on 5 matching bases. V gave up 6 bases and J gave up 4 bases, with 13 bases separating them. Germline assignment: CDR1 MNHEY and CDR2 SVGAGI. CDR3 length equals 15 residues. CDR3 in amino acids: CASSVPGGYNSPLHF. The CDR3 nucleotides are TGTGCCAGCAGCGTTCCCGGGGGTTATAATTCACCCCTCCACTTT.

The chain combines TRBV7-9 with TRBJ2-1; 9 bases match TRBD2. This CDR3 spans 15 amino acids. With 4 bases clipped from V and 8 bases from J, the junction kept 9 bases outside the gene matches. Germline CDR1 reads SEHNR; CDR2 reads FQNEAQ (reference sequence). As DNA, the CDR3 is TGTGCCAGCAGCTCCTTTAGCGGGGGAGGCGATGAGCAGTTCTTC. It translates to CASSSFSGGGDEQFF.

The chain links TRBV5-1 to TRBJ2-1; the match to TRBD2 covers 10 bases. The germline V gene encodes CDR1 SGHRS and CDR2 YFSETQ. Germline trimming cut 6 bases from V and 8 bases from J; bases unmatched to any gene: 11. This CDR3 comprises 15 residues. CDR3 sequence reads: CASNPERGGRDEQFF. CDR3 in DNA: TGCGCCAGCAACCCGGAGCGGGGGGGACGGGATGAGCAGTTCTTC. Together with reference TRBV5-1 and TRBJ2-1, the CDR3 gives the full variable domain: KAGVTQTPRYLIKTRGQQVTLSCSPISGHRSVSWYQQTPGQGLQFLFEYFSETQRNKGNFPGRFSGRQFSNSRSEMNVSTLELGDSALYLCASNPERGGRDEQFFGPGTRLTVL.

The chain carries TRBV27 and TRBJ1-5; D is uncertain. The germline V and J ends were trimmed by 3 bases and 7 bases, with 16 bases remaining between them. Germline CDR1 MNHEY, CDR2 SMNVEV (reference sequence). The CDR3 spans 15 residues. As DNA, the CDR3 is TGTGCCAGCAGTTTGGAAGGACCAGCCGAGCAGCCCCAGCATTTT. Protein sequence: CASSLEGPAEQPQHF.